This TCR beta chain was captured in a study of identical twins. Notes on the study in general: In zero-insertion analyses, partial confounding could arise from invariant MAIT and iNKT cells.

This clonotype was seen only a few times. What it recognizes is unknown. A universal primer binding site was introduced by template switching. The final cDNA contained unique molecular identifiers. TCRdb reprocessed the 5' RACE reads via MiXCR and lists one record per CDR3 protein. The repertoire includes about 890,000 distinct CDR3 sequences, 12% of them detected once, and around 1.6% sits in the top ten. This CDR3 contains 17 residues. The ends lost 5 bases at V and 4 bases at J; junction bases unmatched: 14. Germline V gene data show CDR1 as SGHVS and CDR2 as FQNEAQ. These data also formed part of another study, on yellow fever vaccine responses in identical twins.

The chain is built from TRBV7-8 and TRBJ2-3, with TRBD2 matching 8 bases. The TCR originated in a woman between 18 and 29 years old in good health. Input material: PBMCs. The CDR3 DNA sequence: TGTGCCAGCAGCCACTACCTCAGCGGGAGTAATGCAGATACGCAGTATTTT. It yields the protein CASSHYLSGSNADTQYF.